These 8 T cell receptor beta chains came from one sample sequenced in a study of PD-1 blockade in classical Hodgkin lymphoma. The patients all showed relapse after autologous stem cell transplantation, while their brentuximab vedotin exposure varied. Generated by immunoSEQ multiplex PCR, the TCRdb table keeps only in-frame clones and is missing some. The sample has tens of thousands of clones; less than 85% are singletons. The sequencing used peripheral blood mononuclear cells (PBMCs), collected before the second cycle of nivolumab. The receptor set was obtained from a human donor with classical Hodgkin lymphoma.

V is TRBV18 and J is TRBJ2-1; D not resolved. V dropped 3 bases and J dropped 9 bases, with 12 bases sitting between them. Germline V CDR1 and CDR2: KGHSH, LQKENI. The CDR3 spans 13 residues. The CDR3 here is CASSPVGLGEQFF. CDR3 nucleotides: TGTGCCAGCTCACCTGTAGGATTAGGTGAGCAGTTCTTC.

This clone has a single count. The chain uses TRBV19 and TRBJ1-4; 9 bases fit TRBD1. The length of the CDR3 is 15 residues. Germline V gene data show CDR1 as LNHDA and CDR2 as SQIVND (reference sequence). The J segment lost 8 bases and the V segment lost 6 bases, leaving 10 bases of the junction unmatched. CDR3 protein: CASSPPGQGREKLFF. The CDR3 DNA reads TGTGCCAGTAGCCCTCCGGGACAGGGCAGAGAAAAACTGTTTTTT. Using reference TRBV19 and TRBJ1-4 for the parts outside the CDR3, the full variable domain is DGGITQSPKYLFRKEGQNVTLSCEQNLNHDAMYWYRQDPGQGLRLIYYSQIVNDFQKGDIAEGYSVSREKKESFPLTVTSAQKNPTAFYLCASSPPGQGREKLFFGSGTQLSVL.

For the CDR3, the DNA is TGTGCCAGCAGCTTAAACTGGCGGTATGAGCAGTTCTTC. This gives the protein CASSLNWRYEQFF. The genes are TRBV7-2 and TRBJ2-1; unclear D gene. CDR1 and CDR2 from the germline V gene are SGHTA and FQGNSA. This CDR3 region has 13 residues. With 2 bases removed from V and 8 bases from J, the gap between germline ends came to 10 bases. The whole variable domain, remainder taken from reference TRBV7-2 and TRBJ2-1, is GAGVSQSPSNKVTEKGKDVELRCDPISGHTALYWYRQSLGQGLEFLIYFQGNSAPDKSGLPSDRFSAERTGGSVSTLTIQRTQQEDSAVYLCASSLNWRYEQFFGPGTRLTVL.

The CDR3 region has the DNA TGTGCCAGCAGCTTCCCCGGCTCCTCCTACGAGCAGTACTTC. This encodes CASSFPGSSYEQYF. The chain links TRBV11-2 to TRBJ2-7, with D hard to call. Germline lookup yields CDR1 SGHAT and CDR2 FQNNGV. The CDR3 runs 14 residues. Trimming took off 3 bases at V and 0 bases at J, with 9 bases between the two ends. The full variable domain, in which reference TRBV11-2 and TRBJ2-7 provide the parts outside the CDR3, is EAGVAQSPRYKIIEKRQSVAFWCNPISGHATLYWYQQILGQGPKLLIQFQNNGVVDDSQLPKDRFSAERLKGVDSTLKIQPAKLEDSAVYLCASSFPGSSYEQYFGPGTRLTVT.

The gene calls are TRBV27 and TRBJ2-7; D is ambiguous. Germline assignment: CDR1 MNHEY and CDR2 SMNVEV (reference sequence). This CDR3 is 11 amino acids long. Between the trimmed V and J ends, which lost 6 bases and 4 bases, there was a span of 7 bases. CDR3: CASRVGYEQYF. For the CDR3, the DNA is TGTGCCAGCAGGGTAGGGTACGAGCAGTACTTC.

This clone was observed once. The chain combines TRBV4-2 with TRBJ2-3; 11 positions match TRBD2. V lost 0 bases and J lost 5; bases outside the gene matches: 7. The CDR3 contains 17 residues. CDR1 is LGHNA, CDR2 YNFKEQ, per germline. Here the CDR3 reads CASSQDLAGGFEDTQYF. CDR3 nucleotide sequence: TGTGCCAGCAGCCAAGATCTAGCGGGAGGATTCGAAGATACGCAGTATTTT.

The genes are TRBV2 and TRBJ2-7, with D uncertain. This CDR3 is 10 amino acids long. Trimming pared 6 bases from V and 3 bases from J, leaving 3 bases between. Germline values: CDR1 SNHLY, CDR2 FYNNEI. The CDR3 region is CASRIYEQYF. The CDR3, as DNA: TGTGCCAGCAGGATCTACGAGCAGTACTTC. The variable domain in full, with the rest retrieved from reference TRBV2 and TRBJ2-7, is EPEVTQTPSHQVTQMGQEVILRCVPISNHLYFYWYRQILGQKVEFLVSFYNNEISEKSEIFDDQFSVERPDGSNFTLKIRSTKLEDSAMYFCASRIYEQYFGPGTRLTVT.

This rearrangement joins TRBV10-3 to TRBJ1-1, with 7 positions matching TRBD1. V lost 5 bases to trimming and J lost 0 bases; unmatched junction nucleotides: 3. Germline values: CDR1 ENHRY, CDR2 SYGVKD. The CDR3 length is 14 residues. Here the CDR3 DNA reads TGTGCCATCAGTAGGGACAGCATGAACACTGAAGCTTTCTTT. It specifies CAISRDSMNTEAFF.